These T cell receptor beta chains were read from a single sample in a study of T cell responses to AZD1222 COVID-19 vaccine. TCRdb keeps only in-frame clones here, not all; method: immunoSEQ multiplex PCR. The sample holds roughly 110,000 clones; around nine tenths are singletons and the top ten take roughly 21%. The material was peripheral blood, obtained on day 0 of AZD1222 vaccination. These receptors were collected from an adult in good health. CDR3s include the opening cysteine and the closing phenylalanine or tryptophan. The D gene is left open where the match is weak. Rows may omit the clone size; those that give it use once, few, many or a size class.

d_call clone_size j_call v_call cdr3_nt cdr3_aa
TRBD1 - TRBJ1-1 TRBV19 TGTGCCAGTAACACAGGGGGGAACACTGAAGCTTTCTTT CASNTGGNTEAFF
TRBD2 medium-sized TRBJ2-3 TRBV27 TGTGCCAGCAGTTTGGGCTCCCGGGGAGGGGCCCCGGATACGCAGTATTTT CASSLGSRGGAPDTQYF
- - TRBJ2-2 TRBV11-2 TGTGCCAGCAGCTTCGTTGACCCAAACACCGGGGAGCTGTTTTTT CASSFVDPNTGELFF
TRBD1 once TRBJ2-7 TRBV7-2 TGTGCCAGCAGCTTACTACCAGGGGGCTCCTACGAGCAGTACTTC CASSLLPGGSYEQYF
- once TRBJ1-2 TRBV5-4 TGTGCCAGCAGCTTAACTGGGAGGAACTATGGCTACACCTTC CASSLTGRNYGYTF
- - TRBJ1-1 TRBV19 TGTGCCAGCGGGGGGGGCAGGTTGAACACTGAAGCTTTCTTT CASGGGRLNTEAFF
TRBD1 once TRBJ1-2 TRBV5-4 TGTGCCAGCAGCCGGGACGGACAGGTCAACTATGGCTACACCTTC CASSRDGQVNYGYTF
TRBD2 - TRBJ2-1 TRBV15 TGTGCCACCAGCAGCTACGGGGGGGCCAGGAATGAGCAGTTCTTC CATSSYGGARNEQFF
- - TRBJ1-5 TRBV7-2 TGTGCCAGCAGCCCCACCGGTCTTTTCAATCAGCCCCAGCATTTT CASSPTGLFNQPQHF
- once TRBJ2-2 TRBV4-2 TGTGCCAGCAGGCCGACGGAGAACACCGGGGAGCTGTTTTTT CASRPTENTGELFF
TRBD1 - TRBJ1-1 TRBV18 TGTGCCAGCTCACCCAACGGACAGGCGGGGGACACTGAAGCTTTCTTT CASSPNGQAGDTEAFF
TRBD1 - TRBJ1-6 TRBV18 TGTGCCAGCTCAGTCCGGGACAGCGTTTTGTCACCCCTCCACTTT CASSVRDSVLSPLHF
- - TRBJ1-6 TRBV10-3 TGTGCCATCAGAGCAGGGTCGAGCTCCTATAATTCACCCCTCCACTTT CAIRAGSSSYNSPLHF
- - TRBJ1-1 TRBV6-5 TGTGCCAGCAGTTACACGGGGAAGAGCACTGAAGCTTTCTTT CASSYTGKSTEAFF